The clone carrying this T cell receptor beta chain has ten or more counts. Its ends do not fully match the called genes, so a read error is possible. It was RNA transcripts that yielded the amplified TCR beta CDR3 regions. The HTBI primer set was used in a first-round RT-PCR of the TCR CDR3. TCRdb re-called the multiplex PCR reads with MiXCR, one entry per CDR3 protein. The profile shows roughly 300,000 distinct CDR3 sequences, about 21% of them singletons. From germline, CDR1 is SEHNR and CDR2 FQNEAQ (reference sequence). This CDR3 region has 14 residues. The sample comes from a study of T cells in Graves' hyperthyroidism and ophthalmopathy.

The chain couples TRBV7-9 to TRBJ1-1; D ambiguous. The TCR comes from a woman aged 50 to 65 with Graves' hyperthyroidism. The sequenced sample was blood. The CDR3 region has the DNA TGTGCCAGCAGCTTTGCAGGTGAGAACACTGAAGTTTTCTTT. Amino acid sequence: CASSFAGENTEVFF.